The 5 T cell receptor beta chains in this list originate from one sample, sequenced in a study of Graves' ophthalmopathy and Graves' hyperthyroidism. TCR beta CDR3 amplification used RNA transcripts. Amplification began with first-round RT-PCR using HTBI primers, then second-round multiplex PCR was performed. TCRdb re-derived calls from the multiplex PCR reads in MiXCR, one entry per CDR3 protein. The sample consists of approximately 700,000 distinct CDR3 sequences, 35% to 50% of them appearing once. Source material: peripheral blood. The receptors shown here come from an adult man with Graves' ophthalmopathy.

This clonotype showed up just a few times. The CDR3 is CASSPGAPYGYTF. The CDR3 DNA sequence: TGTGCCAGCAGCCCCGGGGCCCCCTATGGCTACACCTTC. The V and J genes are TRBV7-9 and TRBJ1-2; D may be TRBD1 (5 bases). CDR1 and CDR2 (germline): SEHNR, FQNEAQ (reference sequence). Trimming stripped 5 bases from V and 4 bases from J, with 11 bases between. CDR3 length equals 13 residues.

The sample holds a few counts of this clonotype. The rearrangement uses TRBV7-9 and TRBJ1-2; 12 bases match TRBD1. After removal of 4 bases from V and 6 bases from J, the junction contained 6 bases not matched to a gene. Per germline, CDR1 SEHNR and CDR2 FQNEAQ (reference sequence). This CDR3 has 15 amino acids. The CDR3 DNA sequence: TGTGCCAGCAGCTCCGGGACAGGGGGCGGGGATGGCTACACCTTC. Translating gives CASSSGTGGGDGYTF.

This chain links TRBV15 with TRBJ1-6; D might be TRBD1 (5 bases). The V gene's germline CDR1 is LNHNV and CDR2 YYDKDF (reference sequence). The CDR3 covers 18 residues. The V and J ends lost 1 base and 1 base respectively, with 14 bases between them. In DNA form, the CDR3 reads TGTGCCACCAGCAGAGGACGTGGGGCAGGGTCCTATAATTCACCCCTCCACTTT. Residues: CATSRGRGAGSYNSPLHF.

This chain joins TRBV2 and TRBJ2-6; D possibly corresponds to TRBD2 (5 bases). The V end lost 5 bases, the J end lost 4 bases, and 18 bases lay between the germline ends. CDR3 length equals 17 residues. Germline V gives CDR1 SNHLY, CDR2 FYNNEI. CDR3 DNA sequence: TGTGCCAGCAGTTTCTATGGAACGCAGCGGGGGGCCAACGTCCTGACTTTC. It specifies CASSFYGTQRGANVLTF.

The sample holds many counts of this clonotype. The chain joins TRBV10-2 to TRBJ2-5, with 9 bases identical to TRBD2. The CDR3 has 13 amino acids. Trimming took 6 bases from V and 3 from J; bases not matched to a gene: 2. Germline values: CDR1 WSHSY, CDR2 SAAADI. CDR3 nucleotide sequence: TGCGCCAGCAGCGGGACTAGCAAAGAGACCCAGTACTTC. This encodes CASSGTSKETQYF.